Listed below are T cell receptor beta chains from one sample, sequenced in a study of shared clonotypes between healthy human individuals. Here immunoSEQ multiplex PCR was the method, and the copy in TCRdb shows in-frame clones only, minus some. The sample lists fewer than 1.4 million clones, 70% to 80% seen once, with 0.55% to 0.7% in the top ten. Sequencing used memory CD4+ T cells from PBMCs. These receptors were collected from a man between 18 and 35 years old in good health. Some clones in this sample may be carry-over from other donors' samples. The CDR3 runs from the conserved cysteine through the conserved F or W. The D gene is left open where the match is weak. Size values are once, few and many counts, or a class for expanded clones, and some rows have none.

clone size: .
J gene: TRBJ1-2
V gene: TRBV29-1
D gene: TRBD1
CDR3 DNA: TGCAGCGTTGAAGATTCCAGGGGGCAGTGGTATGGCTACACCTTC
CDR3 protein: CSVEDSRGQWYGYTF

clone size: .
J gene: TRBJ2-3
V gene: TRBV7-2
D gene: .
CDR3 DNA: TGTGCCAGCAGCTTATTGGGGCGGGGTAGCACAGATACGCAGTATTTT
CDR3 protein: CASSLLGRGSTDTQYF

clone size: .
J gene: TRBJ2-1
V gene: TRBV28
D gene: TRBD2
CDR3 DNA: TGTGCCAGCAGCCCTTTGGTGAGCGGGAGAAATGAGCAGTTCTTC
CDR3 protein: CASSPLVSGRNEQFF

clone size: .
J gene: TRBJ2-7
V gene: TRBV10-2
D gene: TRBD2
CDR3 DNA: TGCGCCAGCAGTGAATCCAGCGGGAGGCACTACGAGCAGTACTTC
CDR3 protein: CASSESSGRHYEQYF

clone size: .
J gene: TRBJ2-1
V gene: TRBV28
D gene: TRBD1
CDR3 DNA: TGTGCCAGCAGTCCAAGGGGACAGGGGGGCTCCTACAATGAGCAGTTCTTC
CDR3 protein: CASSPRGQGGSYNEQFF

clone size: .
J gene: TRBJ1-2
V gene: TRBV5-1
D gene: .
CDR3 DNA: TGCGCCAGCAGCCTACAGGCTAACTATGGCTACACCTTC
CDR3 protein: CASSLQANYGYTF

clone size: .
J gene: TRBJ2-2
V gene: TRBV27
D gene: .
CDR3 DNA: TGTGCCAGCCGCCATACAGGGAACACCGGGGAGCTGTTTTTT
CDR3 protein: CASRHTGNTGELFF

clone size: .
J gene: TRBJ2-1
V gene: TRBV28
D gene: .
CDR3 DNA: TGTGCCAGCAGTCTATGGAGGGGACCCGCACCCAATGAGCAGTTCTTC
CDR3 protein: CASSLWRGPAPNEQFF

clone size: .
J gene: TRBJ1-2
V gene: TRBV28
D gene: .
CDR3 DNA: TGTGCCAGTTTGAAATTTAGCAGGGAGGACGGCTACACCTTC
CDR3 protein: CASLKFSREDGYTF

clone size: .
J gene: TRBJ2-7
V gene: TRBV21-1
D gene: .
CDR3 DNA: TGTGCCAGCAGCAAAGGTTGGCTGGGGGGGACCTACGAGCAGTACTTC
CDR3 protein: CASSKGWLGGTYEQYF

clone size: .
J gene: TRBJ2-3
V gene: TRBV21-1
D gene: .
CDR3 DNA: TGTGCCAGCAGCCTTAAGGGGGATACGCAGTATTTT
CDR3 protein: CASSLKGDTQYF

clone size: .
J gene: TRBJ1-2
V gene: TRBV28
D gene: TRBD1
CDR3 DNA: TGTGCCAGCACCACCGGGGGGACAGTACTTGGCTACACCTTC
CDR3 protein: CASTTGGTVLGYTF

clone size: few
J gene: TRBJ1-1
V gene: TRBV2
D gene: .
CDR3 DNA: TGTGCCAGCATTCTCACAGCGAACACTGAAGCTTTCTTT
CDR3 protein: CASILTANTEAFF

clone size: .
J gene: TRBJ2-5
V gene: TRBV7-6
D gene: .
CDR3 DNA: TGTGCCAGCAGCTTGACGGGAGAAGAGACCCAGTACTTC
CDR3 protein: CASSLTGEETQYF

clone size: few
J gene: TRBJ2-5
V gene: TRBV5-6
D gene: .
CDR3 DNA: TGTGCCAGCAGCGCCCGGTTCAGAGAAGAGACCCAGTACTTC
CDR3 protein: CASSARFREETQYF

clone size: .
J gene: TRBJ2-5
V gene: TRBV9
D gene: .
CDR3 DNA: TGTGCCAGCAGCCTCAACTCACTCCAAGAGACCCAGTACTTC
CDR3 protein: CASSLNSLQETQYF

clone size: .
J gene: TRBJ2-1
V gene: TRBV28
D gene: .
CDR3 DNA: TGTGCCAGTAAACTTAGCGGAAGCTCCTACAATGAGCAGTTCTTC
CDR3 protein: CASKLSGSSYNEQFF

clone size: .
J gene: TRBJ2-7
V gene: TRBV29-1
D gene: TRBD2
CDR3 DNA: TGCAGCGTGGGGGGGAGGGCAAGCTCCTACGAGCAGTACTTC
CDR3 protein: CSVGGRASSYEQYF

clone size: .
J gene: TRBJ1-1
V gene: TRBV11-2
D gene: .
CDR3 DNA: TGTGCCAGCAGCCCCGAGGCAGTCGCGAACACTGAAGCTTTCTTT
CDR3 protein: CASSPEAVANTEAFF

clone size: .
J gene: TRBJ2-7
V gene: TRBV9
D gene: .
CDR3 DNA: TGTGCCAGCAGCGCTGTAGAAGGCGGTGCCTACGAGCAGTACTTC
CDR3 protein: CASSAVEGGAYEQYF

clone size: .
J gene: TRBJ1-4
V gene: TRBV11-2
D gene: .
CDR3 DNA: TGTGCCAGCAGCTTTACTAATGAAAAACTGTTTTTT
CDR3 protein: CASSFTNEKLFF

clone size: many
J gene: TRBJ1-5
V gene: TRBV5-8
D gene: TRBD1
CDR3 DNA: TGTGCCAGCAGCTTGGAGCCCGGGACAGGGAGCAATCAGCCCCAGCATTTT
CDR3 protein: CASSLEPGTGSNQPQHF

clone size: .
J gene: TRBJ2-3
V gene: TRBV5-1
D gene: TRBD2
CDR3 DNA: TGCGCCAGCAGCTTGGCCCTCAGGCTAGCGGGAGGAACAGATACGCAGTATTTT
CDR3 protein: CASSLALRLAGGTDTQYF

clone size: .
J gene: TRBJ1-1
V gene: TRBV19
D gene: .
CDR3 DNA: TGTGCCAGTAGAACACCGAACACTGAAGCTTTCTTT
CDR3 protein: CASRTPNTEAFF

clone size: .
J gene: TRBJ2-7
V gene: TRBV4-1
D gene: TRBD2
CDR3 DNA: TGCGCCAGCAGCCAGGCGAGGCGGGGGGCGCGCTACGAGCAGTACTTC
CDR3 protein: CASSQARRGARYEQYF

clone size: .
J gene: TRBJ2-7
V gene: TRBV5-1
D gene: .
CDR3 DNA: TGCGCCAGCAGCTTGGGGCGCACCACCTACGAGCAGTACTTC
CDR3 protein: CASSLGRTTYEQYF

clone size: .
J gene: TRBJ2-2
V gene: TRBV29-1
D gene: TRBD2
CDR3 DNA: TGCAGCGTTGAAAGAGCGAGCGGGGGGAACACCGGGGAGCTGTTTTTT
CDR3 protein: CSVERASGGNTGELFF

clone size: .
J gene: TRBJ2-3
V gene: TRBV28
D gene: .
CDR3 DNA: TGTGCCAGCAGCCCCGGTCACGGGGCAGATACGCAGTATTTT
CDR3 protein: CASSPGHGADTQYF

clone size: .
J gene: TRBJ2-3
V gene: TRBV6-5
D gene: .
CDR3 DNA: TGTGCCAGCAGGAGATCTGGGCCTATAGCGGATACGCAGTATTTT
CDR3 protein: CASRRSGPIADTQYF

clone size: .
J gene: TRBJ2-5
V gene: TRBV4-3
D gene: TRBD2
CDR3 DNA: TGCGCCAGCAGCCTAGCGGGAGGAGAGACCCAGTACTTC
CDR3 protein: CASSLAGGETQYF

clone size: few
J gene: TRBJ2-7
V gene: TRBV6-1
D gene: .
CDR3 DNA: TGTGCCAGCAGTGAAGCCACTACCGGGCACGAGCAGTACTTC
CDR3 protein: CASSEATTGHEQYF

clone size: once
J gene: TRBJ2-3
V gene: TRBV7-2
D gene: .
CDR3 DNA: TGTGCCAGCAGCTTGGGCCCCCCACAGCCCTGGGGGGCAGATACGCAGTATTTT
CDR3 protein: CASSLGPPQPWGADTQYF

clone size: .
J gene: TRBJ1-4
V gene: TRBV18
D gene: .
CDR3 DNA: TGTGCCAGCTCACCACGGGTATTACCTAATGAAAAACTGTTTTTT
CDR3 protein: CASSPRVLPNEKLFF

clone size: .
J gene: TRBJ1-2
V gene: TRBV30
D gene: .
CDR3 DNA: TGTGCCTGGAGTCCCTCGGGGCGCTATAACTATGGCTACACCTTC
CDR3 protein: CAWSPSGRYNYGYTF

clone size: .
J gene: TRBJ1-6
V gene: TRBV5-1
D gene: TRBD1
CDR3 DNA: TGCGCCAGCAGCTTAGGTTCCGGGACAGGGGGACTGGATTCACCCCTCCACTTT
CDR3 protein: CASSLGSGTGGLDSPLHF

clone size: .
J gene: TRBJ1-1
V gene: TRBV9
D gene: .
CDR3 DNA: TGTGCCAGCAGCCCACTCCGGGGCAGCGAGAACACTGAAGCTTTCTTT
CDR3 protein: CASSPLRGSENTEAFF

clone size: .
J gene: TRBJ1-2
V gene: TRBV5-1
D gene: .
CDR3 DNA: TGCGCCAGCAGCGTTGGGGACAAGCCACTGGCCGGCTACACCTTC
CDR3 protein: CASSVGDKPLAGYTF

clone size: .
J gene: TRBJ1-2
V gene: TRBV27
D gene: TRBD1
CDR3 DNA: TGTGCCAGCAGTCGACAGGGGTCGGCTAACTATGGCTACACCTTC
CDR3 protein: CASSRQGSANYGYTF

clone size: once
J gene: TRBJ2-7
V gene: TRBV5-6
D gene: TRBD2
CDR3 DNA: TGTGCCAGCACGACTAGCGGCGGCTACGAGCAGTACTTC
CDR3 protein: CASTTSGGYEQYF

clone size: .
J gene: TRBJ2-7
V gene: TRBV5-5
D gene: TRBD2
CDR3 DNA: TGTGCCAGCAGCCGGGAGGGGCCACCCTACGAGCAGTACTTC
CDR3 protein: CASSREGPPYEQYF